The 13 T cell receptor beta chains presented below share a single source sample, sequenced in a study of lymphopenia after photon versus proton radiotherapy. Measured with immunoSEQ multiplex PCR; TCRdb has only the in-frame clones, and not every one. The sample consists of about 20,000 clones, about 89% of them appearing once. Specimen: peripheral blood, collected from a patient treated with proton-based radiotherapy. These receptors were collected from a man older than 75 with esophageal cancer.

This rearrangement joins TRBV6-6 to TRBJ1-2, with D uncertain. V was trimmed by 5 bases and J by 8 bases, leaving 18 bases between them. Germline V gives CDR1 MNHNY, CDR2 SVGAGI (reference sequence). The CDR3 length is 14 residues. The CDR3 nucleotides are TGTGCCAGCAGTCCCCCGGCGGCCTGGAGGGGCTACACCTTC. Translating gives CASSPPAAWRGYTF.

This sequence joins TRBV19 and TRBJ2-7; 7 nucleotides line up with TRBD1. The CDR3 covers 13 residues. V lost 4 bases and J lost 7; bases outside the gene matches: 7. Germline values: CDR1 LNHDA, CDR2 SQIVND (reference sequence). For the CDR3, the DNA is TGTGCCAGTAGTACCTACAGGGGCCGAGAGCAGTACTTC. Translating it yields CASSTYRGREQYF.

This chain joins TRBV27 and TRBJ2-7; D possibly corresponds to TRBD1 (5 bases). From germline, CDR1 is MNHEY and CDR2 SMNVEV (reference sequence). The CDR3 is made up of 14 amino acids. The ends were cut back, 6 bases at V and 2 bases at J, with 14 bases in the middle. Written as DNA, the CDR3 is TGTGCCAGCAGCCATGGTTGGGGCCCCTACGAGCAGTACTTC. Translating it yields CASSHGWGPYEQYF.

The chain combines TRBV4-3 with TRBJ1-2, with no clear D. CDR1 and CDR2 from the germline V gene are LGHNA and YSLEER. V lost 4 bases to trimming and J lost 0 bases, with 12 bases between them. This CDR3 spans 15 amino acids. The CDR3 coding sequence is TGCGCCAGCAGCCCTCGGGGAATCACTAACTATGGCTACACCTTC. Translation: CASSPRGITNYGYTF.

The CDR3 DNA sequence: TGCGCCAGGATCGCAGGGGGCGCGTCTGGAAACACCATATATTTT. As protein: CARIAGGASGNTIYF. V is TRBV10-1 and J is TRBJ1-3; 8 positions agree with TRBD1. V lost 9 bases and J lost 1; bases outside the gene matches: 8. The CDR3 extends over 15 amino acids. Germline V CDR1 and CDR2: WNHNN, SYGVQD (reference sequence).

CDR3 DNA sequence: TGTGCCATCAGTGAGTCGAGGGGCCAGTCCTCCTACGAGCAGTACTTC. Translation gives CAISESRGQSSYEQYF. The V call is TRBV10-3, the J call TRBJ2-7; D possibly uses TRBD1 or TRBD2 (5 bases each). The V gene lost 0 bases and the J gene lost 0 bases, with 12 bases spanning the gap. This CDR3 contains 16 residues. The germline gives CDR1 ENHRY, CDR2 SYGVKD.

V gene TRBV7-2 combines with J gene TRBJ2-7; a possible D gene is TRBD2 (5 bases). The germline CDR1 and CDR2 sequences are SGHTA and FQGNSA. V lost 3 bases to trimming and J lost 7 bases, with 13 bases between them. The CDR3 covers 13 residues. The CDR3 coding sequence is TGTGCCAGCAGCTTCGGACTTCCTGGGGAGCAGTACTTC. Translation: CASSFGLPGEQYF.

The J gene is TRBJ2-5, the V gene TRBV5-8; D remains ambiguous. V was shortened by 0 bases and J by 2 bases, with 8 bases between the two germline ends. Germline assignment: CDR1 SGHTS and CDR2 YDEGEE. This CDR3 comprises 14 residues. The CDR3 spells CASSLGVGQETQYF. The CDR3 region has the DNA TGTGCCAGCAGCTTGGGGGTGGGACAAGAGACCCAGTACTTC.

This CDR3 reads CAISDGQFNEQFF. CDR3 sequence (DNA): TGTGCCATCAGTGACGGACAGTTCAATGAGCAGTTCTTC. The genes are TRBV10-3 and TRBJ2-1; D may be TRBD1 (6 bases). The V gene's germline CDR1 is ENHRY and CDR2 SYGVKD. The CDR3 loop spans 13 amino acids. V lost 3 bases to trimming and J lost 6 bases, with 9 bases between them.

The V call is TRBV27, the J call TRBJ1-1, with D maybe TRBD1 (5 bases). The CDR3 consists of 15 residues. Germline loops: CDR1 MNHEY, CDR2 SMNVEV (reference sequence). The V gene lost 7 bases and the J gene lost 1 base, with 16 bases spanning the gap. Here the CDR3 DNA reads TGTGCCAGCATCCGGCGGGGGGTCGAGAACACTGAAGCTTTCTTT. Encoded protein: CASIRRGVENTEAFF.

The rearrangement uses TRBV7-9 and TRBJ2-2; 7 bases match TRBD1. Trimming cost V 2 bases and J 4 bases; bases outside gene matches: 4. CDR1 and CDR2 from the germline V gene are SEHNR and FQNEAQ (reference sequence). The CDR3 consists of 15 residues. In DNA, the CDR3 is TGTGCCAGCAGCTTAAGGGACAGCGGCACCGGGGAGCTGTTTTTT. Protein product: CASSLRDSGTGELFF. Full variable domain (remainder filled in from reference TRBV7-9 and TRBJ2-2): DTGVSQNPRHKITKRGQNVTFRCDPISEHNRLYWYRQTLGQGPEFLTYFQNEAQLEKSRLLSDRFSAERPKGSFSTLEIQRTEQGDSAMYLCASSLRDSGTGELFFGEGSRLTVL.

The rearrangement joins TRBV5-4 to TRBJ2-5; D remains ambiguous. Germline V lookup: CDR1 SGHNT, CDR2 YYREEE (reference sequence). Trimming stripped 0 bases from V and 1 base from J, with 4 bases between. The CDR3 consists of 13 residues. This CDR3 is CASSLDSQETQYF. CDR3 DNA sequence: TGTGCCAGCAGCTTGGACAGCCAAGAGACCCAGTACTTC.

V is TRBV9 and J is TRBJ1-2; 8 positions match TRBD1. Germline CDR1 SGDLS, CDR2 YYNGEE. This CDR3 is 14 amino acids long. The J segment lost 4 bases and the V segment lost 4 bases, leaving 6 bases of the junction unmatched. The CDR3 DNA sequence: TGTGCCAGCAGCACACCGGGACAGGTCTATGGCTACACCTTC. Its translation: CASSTPGQVYGYTF. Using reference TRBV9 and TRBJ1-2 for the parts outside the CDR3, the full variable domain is DSGVTQTPKHLITATGQRVTLRCSPRSGDLSVYWYQQSLDQGLQFLIQYYNGEERAKGNILERFSAQQFPDLHSELNLSSLELGDSALYFCASSTPGQVYGYTFGSGTRLTVV.